This paragraph reports one T cell receptor beta chain. The antigen is not known. Germline V lookup: CDR1 MNHNS, CDR2 SASEGT. This CDR3 has 15 residues. Deletions cut 0 bases from V and 4 bases from J, with 9 bases between. This sample is part of a study of T cell responses to AZD1222 COVID-19 vaccine. Findings and limits, study-wide: Nearly half of the spike-specific TCRs reportedly recognize variant regions that carry no mutations. Baseline seropositivity occurred in only a handful of AZD1222 recipients.

Assay used: immunoSEQ multiplex PCR; TCRdb lists only in-frame clones, some missing. This table holds 30,000 to 40,000 clones, approximately 80% found once. Analyses pooled second doses at about 4 or about 12 weeks. The input for sequencing was peripheral blood, taken 28 days after the second AZD1222 dose. The chain combines TRBV6-1 with TRBJ1-4, with D perhaps TRBD1 (6 bases). This clonotype was obtained from an adult who received the AZD1222 COVID-19 vaccine. The CDR3 DNA reads as TGTGCCAGCAGTGAAGCCAGGGGACTTAATGAAAAACTGTTTTTT. This codes for CASSEARGLNEKLFF.